These 10 T cell receptor beta chains originate from one sample sequenced in a study of spatial heterogeneity in lung cancer. A single record per CDR3 protein comes from TCRdb applying MiXCR to the 5' RACE reads. The table shows some 36,000 distinct CDR3 sequences, with under 9% occurring only once. Time point here: blood at routine non-recurrence follow-up after resection. The sample in question was PBMCs, obtained at follow-up. Source of these receptors: a male donor with early-stage non-small cell lung cancer.

This clonotype was recorded at least ten times. The genes are TRBV5-1 and TRBJ2-5; D is undetermined. The CDR3 has 12 amino acids. Trimming removed 5 bases from V and 3 bases from J, with 8 bases in between. Germline lookup yields CDR1 SGHRS and CDR2 YFSETQ. CDR3 sequence (DNA): TGCGCCAGCAGGCCCGGAGAAGAGACCCAGTACTTC. Encoded protein: CASRPGEETQYF.

There are many counts of this clonotype. The V gene is TRBV5-1, the J gene TRBJ2-3; D is unresolved. Trimming left V 4 bases short and J 7 bases short, with 13 bases between. Germline loops: CDR1 SGHRS, CDR2 YFSETQ. This CDR3 comprises 13 residues. The CDR3 bases are TGCGCCAGCAGCACGGACGAAGGGTATACGCAGTATTTT. Translated, it gives CASSTDEGYTQYF.

Regarding this clonotype: Being one base from a much bigger clone, this may be a read error. J is TRBJ2-7 and V is TRBV7-8; D perhaps matches TRBD2 (6 bases). V gave up 1 base and J gave up 6 bases, with 16 bases separating them. Germline CDR1 and CDR2: SGHVS and FQNEAQ. This CDR3 contains 15 residues. CDR3 protein: CASSLGQGRFSEQYF. DNA of the CDR3: TGTGCCAGCAGCTTAGGGCAAGGGAGGTTTTCCGAGCAGTACTTC.

The gene calls are TRBV7-2 and TRBJ1-1; D may be TRBD1 (6 bases). From germline, CDR1 is SGHTA and CDR2 FQGNSA. The CDR3 extends over 15 amino acids. V lost 1 base to trimming and J lost 0 bases, with 9 bases between them. The CDR3 loop reads CASSLGTGLNTEAFF. CDR3 DNA: TGTGCCAGCAGCTTAGGAACAGGGCTGAACACTGAAGCTTTCTTT.

This clonotype was seen a few times. V gene TRBV19 combines with J gene TRBJ2-4; D remains ambiguous. Trimming took 1 base from V and 0 from J, leaving 7 bases between them. CDR3 length: 15 residues. Germline CDR1 reads LNHDA; CDR2 reads SQIVND (reference sequence). The CDR3: CASSIGGLAKNIQYF. The CDR3 DNA is TGTGCCAGTAGTATAGGCGGCCTAGCCAAAAACATTCAGTACTTC.

This clonotype occurred many times. J is TRBJ2-3 and V is TRBV7-3; D is perhaps TRBD1 (6 bases). CDR1 is SGHTA, CDR2 FQGTGA, per germline. The CDR3 sequence is 15 residues long. Trimming took 5 bases from V and 1 from J, leaving 13 bases between them. CDR3 amino acids: CASSPRQAGTDTQYF. DNA of the CDR3: TGTGCCAGCAGCCCACGACAGGCTGGCACAGATACGCAGTATTTT.

This clonotype was seen ten or more times. The chain employs TRBV5-1 and TRBJ2-3, with unresolved D. This CDR3 has 13 amino acids. CDR1 is SGHRS, CDR2 YFSETQ, per germline. The V end was cut by 9 bases, the J end by 7 bases, with 18 bases between. CDR3 nucleotide sequence: TGCGCCACCACAGCCCAAGATGGAAATACGCAGTATTTT. Amino acid sequence: CATTAQDGNTQYF.

This clonotype was seen more than once but under ten times. The chain links TRBV20-1 to TRBJ2-7, with D hard to call. Between the trimmed V and J ends, which lost 4 bases and 3 bases, there was a span of 10 bases. The CDR3 covers 12 residues. The germline V gene has CDR1 DFQATT and CDR2 SNEGSKA (reference sequence). The CDR3 spells CSANTQNYEQYF. In DNA, the CDR3 is TGCAGTGCTAATACTCAGAACTACGAGCAGTACTTC.

This clonotype appeared many times. CDR3 region: CASSQVAGRNTDTQYF. The CDR3 DNA reads as TGTGCCAGCAGCCAAGTGGCGGGGCGAAACACAGATACGCAGTATTTT. The chain joins TRBV4-2 to TRBJ2-3; tentatively, D is TRBD2 (6 bases). There are 16 residues in the CDR3. CDR1 is LGHNA, CDR2 YNFKEQ, per germline. V gave up 1 base and J gave up 2 bases, with 13 bases separating them.

Only a few counts were recorded for this clonotype. The CDR3: CSASPRAGEETQYF. The CDR3 bases are TGCAGTGCTAGCCCCAGGGCAGGGGAAGAGACCCAGTACTTC. The chain has TRBV20-1 and TRBJ2-5; D perhaps matches TRBD1 (6 bases). V lost 3 bases to trimming and J lost 3 bases, with 14 bases between them. Germline V gene data show CDR1 as DFQATT and CDR2 as SNEGSKA (reference sequence). This CDR3 has 14 amino acids.